These 29 T cell receptor beta chains were sequenced from one sample in a study of response to subunit inactivated influenza vaccine. In TCRdb, the RT-PCR reads were re-called with MiXCR into one record per CDR3 protein. The table lists about 570,000 distinct CDR3 sequences, roughly 12% of them singletons. The material was PBMCs from blood, obtained on the day of vaccination. These receptors came from a man aged 50 or older who received an inactivated influenza vaccine.

V is TRBV25-1 and J is TRBJ2-5; 14 positions match TRBD2. V lost 4 bases and J lost 1; bases outside the gene matches: 11. Germline V gene lookup returns CDR1 MGHDK and CDR2 SYGVNS. This CDR3 is built from 19 residues. CDR3 amino acids: CASSGSVRLAGGSQETQYF. CDR3 in DNA: TGTGCCAGCAGTGGGTCGGTTCGACTAGCGGGGGGGTCCCAAGAGACCCAGTACTTC.

The V gene is TRBV12-3 or TRBV12-4, the J gene TRBJ2-1; D unresolved. This CDR3 is 13 amino acids long. The ends were cut back, 6 bases at V and 9 bases at J, with 15 bases in the middle. The CDR3: CASSQSVRPEQFF. CDR3 in DNA: TGTGCCAGCAGCCAGTCAGTCCGACCTGAGCAGTTCTTC.

V usage is TRBV6-2 or TRBV6-3 and J usage is TRBJ1-5; the D is unclear. Germline CDR1 and CDR2: MNHEY and SVGEGT. The CDR3 is 15 residues long. Trimming took 2 bases from V and 6 from J, leaving 14 bases between them. The DNA for the CDR3 is TGTGCCAGCAGTTACGGTCAGAGCAAAGGTCAGCCCCAGCATTTT. Protein: CASSYGQSKGQPQHF.

This clonotype was found many times. This sequence joins TRBV10-3 and TRBJ2-3; TRBD1 matches at 9 bases. This CDR3 contains 13 residues. V lost 8 bases to trimming and J lost 0 bases; unmatched junction nucleotides: 0. Germline CDR1 is ENHRY and CDR2 is SYGVKD. The CDR3 nucleotides read TGTGCCATCGGGACAGGGAGCACAGATACGCAGTATTTT. Protein sequence: CAIGTGSTDTQYF.

V is TRBV12-3 or TRBV12-4 and J is TRBJ1-3; D might be TRBD1 (5 bases). Deletions cut 7 bases from V and 4 bases from J, with 23 bases between. This CDR3 has 17 amino acids. CDR3 loop: CASTPQEGLGTGNTIYF. The CDR3 DNA reads TGTGCCAGCACCCCACAAGAGGGCCTCGGGACCGGAAACACCATATATTTT.

This clonotype was seen a handful of times. The chain has TRBV11-2 and TRBJ2-1, with D hard to call. Germline values: CDR1 SGHAT, CDR2 FQNNGV. There are 16 residues in the CDR3. V dropped 3 bases and J dropped 4 bases, with 16 bases sitting between them. The CDR3 sequence: CASSFSSPSRYNEQFF. CDR3 nucleotides: TGTGCCAGCAGCTTCTCCAGTCCCAGCCGATACAATGAGCAGTTCTTC.

This chain uses TRBV7-2 with TRBJ2-2; TRBD1 matches 11 bases. The CDR3 has 15 residues. Trimming at V came to 4 bases and at J to 5 bases, leaving 3 bases not matched to a gene. CDR1 SGHTA and CDR2 FQGNSA come from the germline V gene. DNA of the CDR3: TGTGCCAGCAGCTCACGGGACAGGGGGACCGGGGAGCTGTTTTTT. Translated, it gives CASSSRDRGTGELFF.

This chain uses TRBV15 with TRBJ2-7; 11 nucleotides agree with TRBD1. J was trimmed by 3 bases and V by 1 base; bases with no gene match: 2. Germline lookup yields CDR1 LNHNV and CDR2 YYDKDF (reference sequence). The CDR3 is 15 residues long. CDR3 sequence: CATSRVGTGGYEQYF. DNA of the CDR3: TGTGCCACCAGCAGAGTTGGGACAGGGGGCTACGAGCAGTACTTC.

At least ten counts were recorded for this clonotype. V is TRBV20-1 and J is TRBJ2-1; 8 bases align to TRBD2. CDR3 length: 17 residues. Germline CDR1 is DFQATT and CDR2 is SNEGSKA (reference sequence). Trimming took 0 bases from V and 0 from J; bases not matched to a gene: 7. CDR3 nucleotides: TGCAGTGCTAGAGATTTTAGCGGGGAAAGCTCCTACAATGAGCAGTTCTTC. The encoded protein is CSARDFSGESSYNEQFF.

This chain links TRBV29-1 with TRBJ2-1; 10 bases align to TRBD2. Germline V gene data show CDR1 as SQVTM and CDR2 as ANQGSEA. The CDR3 totals 14 residues. The CDR3: CSARGLAGANEQFF. CDR3 bases: TGCAGTGCCAGGGGTCTAGCGGGAGCCAATGAGCAGTTCTTC.

This clonotype came up a few times. The chain carries TRBV6-1 and TRBJ1-2, with D uncertain. With 8 bases removed from V and 1 base from J, the gap between germline ends came to 11 bases. The CDR3 is 13 amino acids. Germline V CDR1 and CDR2: MNHNS, SASEGT. The CDR3 protein is CASGQINNYGYTF. The CDR3 DNA is TGTGCCAGCGGGCAGATAAATAACTATGGCTACACCTTC.

This clonotype has a handful of counts. This chain uses TRBV4-3 with TRBJ2-1; the D call may be TRBD1 or TRBD2 (5 bases each). This CDR3 spans 15 amino acids. The germline V gene encodes CDR1 LGHNA and CDR2 YSLEER. Trimming removed 0 bases from V and 4 bases from J, with 10 bases in between. CDR3 nucleotide sequence: TGCGCCAGCAGCCAAGATGGTGGGGGATACAATGAGCAGTTCTTC. This encodes CASSQDGGGYNEQFF.

The CDR3 region is CASSLFGGTEAFF. For the CDR3, the DNA is TGTGCCAGCAGTTTATTCGGGGGGACTGAAGCTTTCTTT. The chain employs TRBV12-3 or TRBV12-4 and TRBJ1-1; tentative D call: TRBD1 (5 bases). The CDR3 loop spans 13 amino acids. Trimming took off 2 bases at V and 5 bases at J, with 9 bases between the two ends.

This clonotype turned up a few times. V is TRBV5-1 and J is TRBJ2-1, with 7 positions matching TRBD1. The CDR3 loop spans 15 amino acids. Germline assignment: CDR1 SGHRS and CDR2 YFSETQ. The V and J ends lost 1 base and 4 bases, in that order; junction bases with no gene match: 5. The DNA of the CDR3 is TGCGCCAGCAGCTTGTGGGGACAGCCGTACAATGAGCAGTTCTTC. Protein product: CASSLWGQPYNEQFF. Looking up the rest from reference TRBV5-1 and TRBJ2-1 gives the full variable domain: KAGVTQTPRYLIKTRGQQVTLSCSPISGHRSVSWYQQTPGQGLQFLFEYFSETQRNKGNFPGRFSGRQFSNSRSEMNVSTLELGDSALYLCASSLWGQPYNEQFFGPGTRLTVL.

This clonotype has just a few counts. The chain employs TRBV6-2 or TRBV6-3 and TRBJ2-1; TRBD2 agrees at 7 bases. Germline-derived CDR1 and CDR2 are MNHEY and SVGEGT. The trim removed 9 bases at V and 10 bases at J, leaving 3 bases unmatched. This CDR3 has 10 amino acids. In DNA form, the CDR3 reads TGTGCCAGTTGGGGGGGGGAGCAGTTCTTC. It translates to CASWGGEQFF.

This chain uses TRBV7-2 with TRBJ1-2; TRBD1 matches 10 bases. The germline V gene encodes CDR1 SGHTA and CDR2 FQGNSA. The CDR3 is made up of 13 amino acids. Unmatched junction bases numbered 2, after V lost 4 bases and J lost 6 bases. CDR3 protein: CASSSGTGDGYTF. The CDR3 DNA sequence: TGTGCCAGCAGCTCCGGGACAGGGGATGGCTACACCTTC.

Written as DNA, the CDR3 is TGCGCCAGCAGCTTGGAAGGGCGGGGGGGCTACGAGCAGTACTTC. Its protein product is CASSLEGRGGYEQYF. This chain joins TRBV5-1 and TRBJ2-7; 9 bases agree with TRBD2. This CDR3 comprises 15 residues. Germline CDR1 reads SGHRS; CDR2 reads YFSETQ. J was trimmed by 3 bases and V by 0 bases; bases with no gene match: 4.

V gene TRBV15 combines with J gene TRBJ2-3; 13 bases are shared with TRBD2. CDR3 length: 16 amino acids. V was clipped by 4 bases and J by 2 bases; unmatched bases: 3. Germline V gene data show CDR1 as LNHNV and CDR2 as YYDKDF (reference sequence). The CDR3 DNA reads TGTGCCACCAGCAAACTAGCGGGAGGGCCCACAGATACGCAGTATTTT. Protein product: CATSKLAGGPTDTQYF.

This rearrangement joins TRBV7-9 to TRBJ1-2; D uncertain. The CDR3 contains 15 residues. Per germline, CDR1 SEHNR and CDR2 FQNEAQ (reference sequence). Trimming took off 6 bases at V and 5 bases at J, with 19 bases between the two ends. The CDR3 nucleotides are TGTGCCAGCAGTGAATCTTTGAGAGGGTGGTATGGCTACACCTTC. Its protein is CASSESLRGWYGYTF.

The chain combines TRBV9 with TRBJ2-7; D perhaps matches TRBD2 (6 bases). Trimming took off 4 bases at V and 2 bases at J, with 13 bases between the two ends. CDR3 length: 14 amino acids. Germline CDR1 SGDLS, CDR2 YYNGEE. CDR3 residues: CASSSGTRPYEQYF. CDR3 bases: TGTGCCAGCAGCTCAGGGACTCGACCCTACGAGCAGTACTTC. Together with reference TRBV9 and TRBJ2-7, the CDR3 gives the full variable domain: DSGVTQTPKHLITATGQRVTLRCSPRSGDLSVYWYQQSLDQGLQFLIQYYNGEERAKGNILERFSAQQFPDLHSELNLSSLELGDSALYFCASSSGTRPYEQYFGPGTRLTVT.

This chain links TRBV10-3 with TRBJ2-3, with TRBD2 matching 12 bases. CDR3 length: 15 amino acids. V was pared by 9 bases and J by 0 bases, with 4 bases of the junction left unmatched. In germline, CDR1 is ENHRY, CDR2 SYGVKD. The CDR3 is CAMGTSGRSTDTQYF. The CDR3 coding sequence is TGTGCCATGGGGACTAGCGGGCGTAGCACAGATACGCAGTATTTT.

The chain joins TRBV2 to TRBJ1-2; D may be TRBD1 (5 bases). Per germline, CDR1 SNHLY and CDR2 FYNNEI. With 3 bases removed from V and 4 bases from J, the gap between germline ends came to 18 bases. CDR3 size: 16 residues. The CDR3 loop is CASSEDRKGEIYGYTF. CDR3 coding DNA: TGTGCCAGCAGTGAGGATCGTAAAGGGGAAATCTATGGCTACACCTTC.

The rearrangement joins TRBV5-8 to TRBJ2-2; weak D call: TRBD2 (5 bases). CDR1 is SGHTS and CDR2 is YDEGEE in the germline V gene. The CDR3 contains 18 residues. V was pared by 4 bases and J by 0 bases, with 19 bases between. CDR3 region: CASSASGDRYTNTGELFF. CDR3 nucleotide sequence: TGTGCCAGCAGCGCTTCCGGGGATCGCTACACGAACACCGGGGAGCTGTTTTTT. Drawing the rest from reference TRBV5-8 and TRBJ2-2, the complete variable domain is EAGVTQSPTHLIKTRGQQATLRCSPISGHTSVYWYQQALGLGLQFLLWYDEGEERNRGNFPPRFSGRQFPNYSSELNVNALELEDSALYLCASSASGDRYTNTGELFFGEGSRLTVL.

This clonotype occurred many times. The V and J genes are TRBV9 and TRBJ2-5, with TRBD1 as a possible D gene (6 bases). This CDR3 comprises 16 residues. From germline, CDR1 is SGDLS and CDR2 YYNGEE. Deletions cut 0 bases from V and 0 bases from J, with 12 bases between. The CDR3 DNA follows: TGTGCCAGCAGCGTAGATCAGGGGACGTACCAAGAGACCCAGTACTTC. As protein: CASSVDQGTYQETQYF.

The CDR3 is CASRGLAGVAEQFF. As DNA, the CDR3 is TGTGCCAGCAGAGGACTAGCGGGAGTCGCTGAGCAGTTCTTC. This chain connects TRBV6-1 to TRBJ2-1, with TRBD2 matching over 13 bases. This CDR3 contains 14 residues. The germline gives CDR1 MNHNS, CDR2 SASEGT. V lost 6 bases and J lost 9; bases outside the gene matches: 5.

This clonotype was counted only a few times. The chain joins TRBV12-3 or TRBV12-4 to TRBJ2-7; D may be TRBD2 (6 bases). Deletions cut 11 bases from V and 4 bases from J, with 18 bases between. The CDR3 has 13 residues. The CDR3, as DNA: TGTGCCTCAGCGGGCATCGGGGCATACGAGCAGTACTTC. Amino acid sequence: CASAGIGAYEQYF.

In its sample, this clonotype was seen a few times. This rearrangement joins TRBV10-3 to TRBJ2-7, with D possibly TRBD1 on 5 matching bases. CDR1 and CDR2 (germline): ENHRY, SYGVKD. This CDR3 has 13 residues. V shed 1 base and J shed 7 bases, with 11 bases lying between them. CDR3 loop: CAISEYTTEEQYF. As DNA, the CDR3 is TGTGCCATCAGTGAGTACACGACAGAAGAGCAGTACTTC.

The chain carries TRBV12-3 or TRBV12-4 and TRBJ2-7; 7 bases align to TRBD1. The CDR3 sequence is 13 residues long. The trim removed 5 bases at V and 5 bases at J, leaving 6 bases unmatched. The CDR3 region is CASSPVRGHEQYF. As DNA, the CDR3 is TGTGCCAGCAGTCCTGTGAGGGGGCACGAGCAGTACTTC.

This clonotype appeared a few times. This chain connects TRBV12-3 or TRBV12-4 to TRBJ1-2; TRBD1 is a possible D gene (6 bases). The germline V and J ends were trimmed by 3 bases and 10 bases, with 9 bases remaining between them. The CDR3 is made up of 11 amino acids. In DNA form, the CDR3 reads TGTGCCAGCAGTTTTAGGGGGGACTACACCTTC. It yields the protein CASSFRGDYTF.